This T cell receptor (beta chain) was captured in a study of T cells in Graves' hyperthyroidism and ophthalmopathy. Amplification of TCR beta CDR3 regions was performed using RNA transcripts as template. A first-round RT-PCR of the TCR CDR3 used the HTBI primer set. TCRdb reanalysed the multiplex PCR reads using MiXCR and keeps one entry per CDR3 protein. The sample includes about 400,000 distinct CDR3 sequences, about 15% of them seen just once. Unmatched junction bases numbered 14, after V lost 5 bases and J lost 1 base. Looked up from germline, CDR1 is SEHNR and CDR2 is FQNEAQ (reference sequence). This CDR3 contains 18 residues. A few counts support this clonotype.

The chain joins TRBV7-9 to TRBJ2-5, with 9 nucleotides matching TRBD1. The receptor was derived from a woman aged 18-35 years with Graves' hyperthyroidism that later progressed to Graves' ophthalmopathy. Sequenced: blood. The CDR3 nucleotides are TGTGCCAGCAGCCTCCTCCGGGACAGGGAGGGGGGCCAAGAGACCCAGTACTTC. This gives the protein CASSLLRDREGGQETQYF.